This TCR beta chain stems from a study of tumor and adjacent non-tumor tissue in lung cancer. Study at large: Aged about 30 to 76 years, patients included roughly ten men and a few women with stage I to III disease.

A modified ARM-PCR protocol with three rounds of nested PCR amplified TCRbeta. A single record per CDR3 protein comes from TCRdb applying MiXCR to the multiplex PCR reads. The sample holds some 120,000 distinct CDR3 sequences, 60% to 70% seen once. The V gene lost 5 bases and the J gene lost 10 bases, with 21 bases spanning the gap. Germline assignment: CDR1 MNHNY and CDR2 SVGAGI (reference sequence). The CDR3 is 15 residues long. Study observations and caveats: TCR diversity was significantly greater in tumor than normal lung tissue. In normal lung, the top 100 clones were significantly more dominant than in tumor.

No cell sorting was done before RNA was extracted from the tissue. Donors were chemotherapy-naive, newly diagnosed lung cancer surgical patients in China, August–late 2014. As regards this clonotype: What it binds is not known.

This receptor was taken from a man aged 25-40 years with non-small cell lung cancer. Sequences were obtained from lung tumor tissue. The genes are TRBV6-6 and TRBJ1-5, with D possibly being TRBD1 (5 bases). As DNA, the CDR3 is TGTGCCAGCAGTCCGTGGGGGGTTTACAAACAACCCCAGCATTTT. Protein: CASSPWGVYKQPQHF.